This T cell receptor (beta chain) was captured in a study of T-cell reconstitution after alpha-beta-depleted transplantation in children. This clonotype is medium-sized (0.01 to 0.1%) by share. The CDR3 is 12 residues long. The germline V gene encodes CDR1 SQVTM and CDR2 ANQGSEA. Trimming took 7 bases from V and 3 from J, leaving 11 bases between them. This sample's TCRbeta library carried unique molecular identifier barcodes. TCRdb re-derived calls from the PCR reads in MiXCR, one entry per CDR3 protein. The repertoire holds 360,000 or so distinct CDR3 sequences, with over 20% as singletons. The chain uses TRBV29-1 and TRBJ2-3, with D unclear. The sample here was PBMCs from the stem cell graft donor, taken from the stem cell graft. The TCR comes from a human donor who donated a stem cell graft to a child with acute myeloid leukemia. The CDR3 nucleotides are TGCAGCGCTGACGAGTGGACAGATACGCAGTATTTT. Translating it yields CSADEWTDTQYF.